This T cell receptor beta chain emerged from a study of molecular identifiers for immune sequencing clone quantification. The study, taken as a whole, reports: Jurkat TCR RNA from one cell was spiked into fewer than 1.2 million naive cells, and it was reportedly detectable there. Clones carrying above 20 RNA copies accounted for over 98% of effector molecules, under 1% in naive cells.

This clonotype appeared a few times. What it recognizes is unknown. Sorted cell numbers of roughly 19,000 to 1,000,000, with 10%, 30% or 50% RNA, served as input for naive CD8 libraries. A CD8+CD4-CCR7+CD45RA+ phenotype served as the sorting definition for naive CD8 T cells. TCRdb used MiXCR to reprocess the PCR reads, holding one entry per CDR3 protein. This table has about 70,000 distinct CDR3 sequences, about a fifth appearing once. The sample consisted of naive CD8+ T cells from blood, with Jurkat cell RNA spiked in. Indicated subset: FACS-sorted CD8+CD4-CCR7+CD45RA+ naive T cells. The sequence came from a human donor in good health. Some libraries in this study had Jurkat cell RNA spiked in.

CDR3 amino acids: CASSPEDDEQFF. DNA of the CDR3: TGTGCCAGCAGTCCGGAGGACGATGAGCAGTTCTTC. The chain recombines TRBV9 with TRBJ2-1; maybe TRBD2 (5 bases). The length of the CDR3 is 12 residues. V lost 5 bases to trimming and J lost 8 bases, with 11 bases between them. Germline V gene lookup returns CDR1 SGDLS and CDR2 YYNGEE.